One sample yielded the 6 T cell receptor beta chains listed below, sequenced in a study of blood T cell repertoires in COVID-19. The table came from immunoSEQ multiplex PCR; TCRdb's copy has only in-frame clones and leaves some out. The sample holds approximately 300,000 clones, about nine tenths seen once. Sequencing used peripheral blood. These receptors all come from a woman aged 25 to 39 with COVID-19, enrolled during active disease.

The rearrangement joins TRBV5-6 to TRBJ2-3; D uncertain. The CDR3 is made up of 12 amino acids. Trimming stripped 3 bases from V and 4 bases from J, with 6 bases between. Germline values: CDR1 SGHDT, CDR2 YYEEEE. CDR3 bases: TGTGCCAGCAGCTACACATCAGATACGCAGTATTTT. It codes for CASSYTSDTQYF.

This chain links TRBV27 with TRBJ1-6; D possibly corresponds to TRBD1 (6 bases). Germline V gene data show CDR1 as MNHEY and CDR2 as SMNVEV (reference sequence). V gave up 0 bases and J gave up 7 bases, with 10 bases separating them. This CDR3 spans 15 amino acids. CDR3 in amino acids: CASSLSQGRNSPLHF. The CDR3 nucleotides are TGTGCCAGCAGTTTATCCCAGGGGCGGAATTCACCCCTCCACTTT.

The J gene is TRBJ1-3, the V gene TRBV4-2; possibly TRBD1 for D (5 bases). V was clipped by 0 bases and J by 8 bases, with 17 bases between them. The germline V gene encodes CDR1 LGHNA and CDR2 YNFKEQ. This CDR3 is built from 16 residues. The CDR3 nucleotides read TGTGCCAGCAGCCAAGATATAGTACAGGCTTCCTACACCATATATTTT. Amino acids: CASSQDIVQASYTIYF.

The V gene is TRBV4-3, the J gene TRBJ2-7; perhaps TRBD2 as D (5 bases). The V end was cut by 0 bases, the J end by 3 bases, with 12 bases between. The CDR3 is 15 amino acids. CDR1 and CDR2 from the germline V gene are LGHNA and YSLEER. The CDR3 nucleotides are TGCGCCAGCAGCCAAGAAAGAGGGATGCGCTACGAGCAGTACTTC. Its translation: CASSQERGMRYEQYF.

Only a few counts were recorded for this clone. The chain has TRBV7-8 and TRBJ1-4; D is uncertain. Germline CDR1 reads SGHVS; CDR2 reads FQNEAQ. This CDR3 has 16 residues. V lost 2 bases to trimming and J lost 5 bases, with 15 bases between them. Here the CDR3 DNA reads TGTGCCAGCAGCTTAACAACCGGGTCGATCAATGAAAAACTGTTTTTT. This gives the protein CASSLTTGSINEKLFF. Full variable domain (outside the CDR3, taken from reference TRBV7-8 and TRBJ1-4): GAGVSQSPRYKVAKRGQDVALRCDPISGHVSLFWYQQALGQGPEFLTYFQNEAQLDKSGLPSDRFFAERPEGSVSTLKIQRTQQEDSAVYLCASSLTTGSINEKLFFGSGTQLSVL.

The chain recombines TRBV11-2 with TRBJ2-1; D is undetermined. Per the germline V gene, CDR1 is SGHAT and CDR2 is FQNNGV. Trimming left V 1 base short and J 6 bases short, with 7 bases between. The CDR3 has 13 amino acids. DNA of the CDR3: TGTGCCAGCAGCTTAGCGTTTTTCAATGAGCAGTTCTTC. It yields the protein CASSLAFFNEQFF.